This TCR beta chain was identified during a study of blood T cell repertoires in COVID-19. Study information: The United States, Italy and Spain supplied acute and convalescent COVID-19 samples.

In germline, CDR1 is SGHVS, CDR2 FQNEAQ. The CDR3 has 17 amino acids. V trimming: 4 bases; J trimming: 1 base; junction bases outside the gene matches: 12. In the authors' methods: Quantification of nucleated cells was approximated via reference gene primer amplification. The assay was immunoSEQ multiplex PCR, and TCRdb's table has in-frame clones only and misses some. The DNA was the basis for D and trimming; V, J and clone size are from that table. The sample lists 85,000 to 100,000 clones; approximately 90% were seen once. The receptor comes from a man over 45 with active or convalescent COVID-19. The chain combines TRBV7-8 with TRBJ2-7; 8 bases align to TRBD2. The source material was peripheral blood. The CDR3 region has the DNA TGTGCCAGCAGCTCTCCGGGAGGGGGAGGGATATCCTACGAGCAGTACTTC. Translated: CASSSPGGGGISYEQYF. Drawing the rest from reference TRBV7-8 and TRBJ2-7, the complete variable domain is GAGVSQSPRYKVAKRGQDVALRCDPISGHVSLFWYQQALGQGPEFLTYFQNEAQLDKSGLPSDRFFAERPEGSVSTLKIQRTQQEDSAVYLCASSSPGGGGISYEQYFGPGTRLTVT.